The text below deals with one T cell receptor (beta chain). The antigen remains unidentified. These data are taken from a study of CD8 T cells in ankylosing spondylitis. Whole-study findings and limits: The study identified a TCR beta motif of eight highly homologous variants that appeared characteristic of ankylosing spondylitis blood. Some motif variants had been reported before (in reactive arthritis synovial fluid and blood).

The authors made TCR beta libraries by quantitative 5'-RACE with molecular barcodes. TCRdb processed the 5' RACE reads anew with MiXCR; each CDR3 protein has one entry. Of around 450,000 distinct CDR3 sequences listed, 26% are singletons. The CDR3 extends over 14 amino acids. Germline CDR1 is DFQATT and CDR2 is SNEGSKA (reference sequence). J lost 6 bases, V lost 5 bases, and 7 bases had no gene match. The clonotype was recovered from a male donor with ankylosing spondylitis. The sequenced material came from blood, either unsorted or a sorted T cell fraction (not recorded which). The V gene is TRBV20-1, the J gene TRBJ2-1, with TRBD2 matching 10 bases. CDR3 region: CSALTSGQRNEQFF. For the CDR3, the DNA is TGCAGTGCTCTGACTAGCGGGCAACGCAATGAGCAGTTCTTC.